This note documents a single TCR beta chain sequence. What it recognizes is unknown. CDR3 size: 14 residues. The V gene lost 4 bases and the J gene lost 4 bases, with 13 bases spanning the gap. Germline CDR1 and CDR2: LGHNA and YNFKEQ. This record comes from a study of long-term antiretroviral therapy in people with HIV. Findings of the study overall: Repertoire composition at all time points was dominated by clones that had expanded before ART. In HIV, the repertoires covered a tighter span of CDR3 lengths than in controls.

Version v3.0 of the immunoSEQ assay was performed at survey level. Per-sample sequencing targets were about 40,000-55,000 T-cell genomes. This table comes from immunoSEQ multiplex PCR, and its TCRdb copy is limited to in-frame clones, with some not included. The table includes about 28,000 clones, roughly 96% detected once. The rearrangement uses TRBV4-2 and TRBJ1-2; tentatively, D is TRBD1 (6 bases). Sample: unsorted PBMCs, taken 6 to 6.5 years after starting antiretroviral therapy. This TCR derives from a man aged 25 to 40 with HIV. As DNA, the CDR3 is TGTGCCAGCAGCCGCTTAGGGGGTTCCTATGGCTACACCTTC. This codes for CASSRLGGSYGYTF.